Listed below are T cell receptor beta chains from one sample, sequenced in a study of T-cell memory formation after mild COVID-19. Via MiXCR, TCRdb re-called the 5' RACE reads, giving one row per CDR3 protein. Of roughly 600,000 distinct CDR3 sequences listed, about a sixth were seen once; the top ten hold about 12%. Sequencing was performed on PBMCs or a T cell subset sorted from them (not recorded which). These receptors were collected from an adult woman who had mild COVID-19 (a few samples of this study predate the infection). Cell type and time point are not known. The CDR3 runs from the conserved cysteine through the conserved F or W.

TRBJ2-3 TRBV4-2 CASSQRGRGTDTQYF
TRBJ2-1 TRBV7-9 CASSYTGGAWSYNEQFF
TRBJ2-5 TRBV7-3 CASSSTGLAGETQYF
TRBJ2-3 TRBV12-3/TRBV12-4 CASSWYGVAGDTDTQYF
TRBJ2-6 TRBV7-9 CASTIQGSGANVLTF
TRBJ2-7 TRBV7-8 CASSGANRRLYEQYF
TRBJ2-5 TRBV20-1 CSALQAIQETQYF
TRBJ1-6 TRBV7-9 CASSSPGENLHF
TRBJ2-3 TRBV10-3 CAISESAPDTQYF
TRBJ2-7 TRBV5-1 CASSDGTGPDGQYF